The clone carrying this T cell receptor (beta chain) was picked up many times. The data were taken from a study of identical twins. The CDR3 is 16 amino acids. Germline loops: CDR1 SGHKS, CDR2 YYEKEE (reference sequence). The ends were cut back, 3 bases at V and 5 bases at J, with 17 bases in the middle. One entry per CDR3 protein, called by TCRdb with MiXCR from the 5' RACE reads. The sample contains approximately 670,000 distinct CDR3 sequences, approximately 6.1% of which appear only once. The specimen was naive T cells sorted from blood. The chain recombines TRBV5-5 with TRBJ2-2, with D unresolved. The TCR sequence derives from a man between 18 and 29 years old in good health. The CDR3 here is CASSSRKAVHTGELFF. CDR3 sequence (DNA): TGTGCCAGCAGCTCCCGTAAGGCGGTCCATACCGGGGAGCTGTTTTTT.